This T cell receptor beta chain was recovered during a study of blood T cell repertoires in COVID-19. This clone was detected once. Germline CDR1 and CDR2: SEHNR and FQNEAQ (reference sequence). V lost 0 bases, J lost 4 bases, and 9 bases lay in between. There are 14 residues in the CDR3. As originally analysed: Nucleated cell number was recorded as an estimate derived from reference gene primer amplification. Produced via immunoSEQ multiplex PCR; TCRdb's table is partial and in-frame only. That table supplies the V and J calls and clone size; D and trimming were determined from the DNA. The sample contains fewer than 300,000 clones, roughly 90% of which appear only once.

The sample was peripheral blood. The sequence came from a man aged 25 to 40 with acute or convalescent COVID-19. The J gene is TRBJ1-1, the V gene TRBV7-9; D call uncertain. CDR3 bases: TGTGCCAGCAGCTTAGCCCGGTCCTCCACTGAAGCTTTCTTT. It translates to CASSLARSSTEAFF.